A selection of T cell receptor beta chains follows, all from one sample in a study of vaccination effects on CD4 cells after COVID-19. Sequenced by immunoSEQ multiplex PCR; TCRdb stores in-frame clones only, minus some. The sample carries more than 12,000 clones, roughly 70% recorded once. Their recognized antigens are unknown. The input for sequencing was CD4+ T cells from PBMCs cultured with HCoV-NL63 spike peptides, taken after COVID-19 vaccination. These receptors were collected from a human donor who received a COVID-19 vaccine. CDR3s include the opening cysteine and the closing phenylalanine or tryptophan. The order of the fields is D gene, J gene, clone size, V gene, CDR3 protein, CDR3 DNA. D genes are given only for firm matches. Size is stated for part of the rows, as once, few or many counts, or as a class when the clone is expanded.

D: TRBD1
J: TRBJ1-1
size: .
V: TRBV3-1/TRBV3-2
CDR3: CASSQGVTGTVAFF
DNA: TGTGCCAGCAGCCAAGGAGTGACAGGGACCGTGGCTTTCTTT

D: .
J: TRBJ2-4
size: .
V: TRBV28
CDR3: CASSNLDLAKNIQYF
DNA: TGTGCCAGCAGTAACTTAGACTTAGCCAAAAACATTCAGTACTTC

D: TRBD1
J: TRBJ1-3
size: few
V: TRBV7-2
CDR3: CASSYRQGPFIYF
DNA: TGTGCCAGCAGCTACCGACAGGGACCCTTCATATATTTT

D: TRBD2
J: TRBJ2-5
size: once
V: TRBV6-5
CDR3: CASSSSGETQYF
DNA: TGTGCCAGCAGTTCTAGCGGAGAGACCCAGTACTTC

D: .
J: TRBJ2-1
size: .
V: TRBV28
CDR3: CASRTTGKYNEQFF
DNA: TGTGCCAGCAGGACGACAGGTAAATACAATGAGCAGTTCTTC

D: TRBD1
J: TRBJ1-1
size: .
V: TRBV27
CDR3: CASSRSGTGDRVTEAFF
DNA: TGTGCCAGCAGCCGGTCCGGGACAGGGGATCGGGTTACTGAAGCTTTCTTT

D: TRBD1
J: TRBJ1-5
size: .
V: TRBV19
CDR3: CANSIMGSTGNNQPQHF
DNA: TGTGCCAATAGTATCATGGGTTCGACAGGGAACAATCAGCCCCAGCATTTT

D: .
J: TRBJ1-4
size: .
V: TRBV14
CDR3: CASSHGGSKLFF
DNA: TGTGCCAGCAGCCACGGAGGGAGCAAACTGTTTTTT

D: .
J: TRBJ1-1
size: .
V: TRBV11-3
CDR3: CASSLIQNTEAFF
DNA: TGTGCCAGCAGCTTGATCCAGAACACTGAAGCTTTCTTT

D: TRBD2
J: TRBJ2-5
size: .
V: TRBV7-9
CDR3: CASSLPAGAGGETQYF
DNA: TGTGCCAGCAGCTTACCCGCAGGGGCGGGGGGGGAGACCCAGTACTTC

D: .
J: TRBJ1-4
size: .
V: TRBV5-4
CDR3: CASSLLIEGRGEKLFF
DNA: TGTGCCAGCAGCTTGTTGATCGAGGGCCGTGGGGAAAAACTGTTTTTT

D: .
J: TRBJ2-5
size: .
V: TRBV6-5
CDR3: CASGVQRASSVAQYF
DNA: TGTGCCAGCGGCGTCCAGCGGGCTTCATCGGTGGCCCAGTACTTC

D: .
J: TRBJ1-1
size: .
V: TRBV5-8
CDR3: CASSLSAGNTEAFF
DNA: TGTGCCAGCAGCTTGTCCGCGGGAAACACTGAAGCTTTCTTT

D: .
J: TRBJ2-1
size: .
V: TRBV2
CDR3: CASTGVTTYNEQFF
DNA: TGTGCCAGCACTGGGGTAACTACCTACAATGAGCAGTTCTTC

D: .
J: TRBJ2-7
size: .
V: TRBV3-1/TRBV3-2
CDR3: CASSQGDMSEQYF
DNA: TGTGCCAGCAGCCAAGGGGATATGAGCGAGCAGTACTTC

D: .
J: TRBJ1-1
size: .
V: TRBV7-9
CDR3: CASSSVGYTEAFF
DNA: TGTGCCAGCAGCTCGGTGGGGTACACTGAAGCTTTCTTT

D: TRBD2
J: TRBJ2-1
size: .
V: TRBV4-2
CDR3: CASSLQTSGGYNEQFF
DNA: TGTGCCAGCAGCCTTCAAACTAGCGGGGGTTACAATGAGCAGTTCTTC